This entry lists 17 T cell receptor beta chains sequenced from one sample in a study of blood T cell repertoires in COVID-19. Some clones are missing from TCRdb's copy, which holds only in-frame ones; the method was immunoSEQ multiplex PCR. Counted here are about 300,000 clones, about 82% occurring once; the ten biggest clones make up 1.5% to 2%. The sample consisted of peripheral blood. All receptors derive from a woman between 50 and 59 years old with acute or convalescent COVID-19.

This clone was detected only once. The gene calls are TRBV9 and TRBJ1-6, with TRBD1 matching over 7 bases. The CDR3 totals 16 residues. Germline CDR1 is SGDLS and CDR2 is YYNGEE. Trimming took 4 bases from V and 4 from J; bases not matched to a gene: 8. The CDR3 bases are TGTGCCAGCAGCCCGTATGACAGGGTGTATAATTCACCCCTCCACTTT. Protein product: CASSPYDRVYNSPLHF.

This clone was found once. The J gene is TRBJ1-3, the V gene TRBV4-2, with D uncertain. Germline-derived CDR1 and CDR2 are LGHNA and YNFKEQ. The CDR3 totals 15 residues. V was trimmed by 5 bases and J by 0 bases, leaving 11 bases between them. The CDR3 region is CASSAHKSSGNTIYF. CDR3 nucleotide sequence: TGTGCCAGCAGCGCACACAAGTCCTCTGGAAACACCATATATTTT.

The V gene is TRBV6-2 or TRBV6-3, the J gene TRBJ1-1, with 7 bases lining up with TRBD1. The J segment lost 1 base and the V segment lost 0 bases, leaving 2 bases of the junction unmatched. The CDR3 loop spans 15 amino acids. Looked up from germline, CDR1 is MNHEY and CDR2 is SVGEGT. CDR3 protein: CASSYSAGGNTEAFF. The CDR3 DNA reads as TGTGCCAGCAGTTACTCGGCAGGGGGGAACACTGAAGCTTTCTTT.

This clone appeared many times. This CDR3 reads CASSHLLAGNSYEQYF. The DNA of the CDR3 is TGTGCCAGCAGTCACCTTCTAGCGGGAAACTCCTACGAGCAGTACTTC. The chain combines TRBV28 with TRBJ2-7; 9 bases are shared with TRBD2. Germline values: CDR1 MDHEN, CDR2 SYDVKM. This CDR3 spans 16 amino acids. V lost 5 bases and J lost 0; bases outside the gene matches: 8.

The chain joins TRBV9 to TRBJ2-7, with 8 bases fitting TRBD2. Germline assignment: CDR1 SGDLS and CDR2 YYNGEE. This CDR3 has 14 residues. V gave up 3 bases and J gave up 1 base; unmatched junction bases: 3. In DNA form, the CDR3 reads TGTGCCAGCAGCGCGTTAGCGGGGTCCTACGAGCAGTACTTC. The encoded protein is CASSALAGSYEQYF.

J is TRBJ1-3 and V is TRBV3-1 (or the pseudogene TRBV3-2), with 8 bases aligning to TRBD1. The CDR3 runs 19 residues. In germline, CDR1 is LGHDT, CDR2 YNNKEL (reference sequence). Germline trimming cut 3 bases from V and 0 bases from J; bases unmatched to any gene: 13. The CDR3 sequence: CASSHDYGQGTYSGNTIYF. CDR3 DNA: TGTGCCAGCAGCCATGACTACGGACAGGGCACTTACTCTGGAAACACCATATATTTT.

This CDR3 is CASSHNSLTGEQYF. The CDR3 nucleotides read TGTGCCAGCAGCCACAATTCCCTGACAGGTGAGCAGTACTTC. The chain couples TRBV3-1 (or the pseudogene TRBV3-2) to TRBJ2-7, with D possibly matching TRBD1 (6 bases). This CDR3 is 14 amino acids long. Trimming stripped 3 bases from V and 7 bases from J, with 16 bases between. In germline, CDR1 is LGHDT, CDR2 YNNKEL (reference sequence).

This clone appeared a single time. The chain uses TRBV19 and TRBJ1-2; TRBD1 aligns across 8 bases. The germline gives CDR1 LNHDA, CDR2 SQIVND (reference sequence). The J segment lost 0 bases and the V segment lost 3 bases, leaving 12 bases of the junction unmatched. The CDR3 contains 18 residues. The CDR3 is CASSILWDRLLANYGYTF. The CDR3 DNA is TGTGCCAGTAGTATCCTCTGGGACAGGCTTTTAGCTAACTATGGCTACACCTTC.

This clone appeared once. The V gene is TRBV12-3 or TRBV12-4, the J gene TRBJ1-1; D call uncertain. Between the trimmed V and J ends, which lost 2 bases and 0 bases, there was a span of 4 bases. The CDR3 totals 13 residues. The CDR3 DNA is TGTGCCAGCAGTTTATCGGTGAACACTGAAGCTTTCTTT. Amino acid sequence: CASSLSVNTEAFF.

The rearrangement uses TRBV18 and TRBJ1-6; D call uncertain. V gave up 2 bases and J gave up 8 bases, with 10 bases separating them. Germline V CDR1 and CDR2: KGHSH, LQKENI. The CDR3 spans 14 residues. CDR3 DNA sequence: TGTGCCAGCTCACCAGGGCTTAGTCATTCACCCCTCCACTTT. This sequence encodes CASSPGLSHSPLHF.

This chain uses TRBV5-1 with TRBJ2-5; D gene ambiguous. Trimming took 0 bases from V and 4 from J, leaving 7 bases between them. Germline V gene sequence: CDR1 SGHRS, CDR2 YFSETQ. This CDR3 comprises 13 residues. The CDR3 is CASSLATTETQYF. The CDR3, as DNA: TGCGCCAGCAGCTTGGCGACAACAGAGACCCAGTACTTC.

The J gene is TRBJ2-1, the V gene TRBV11-2; no definite D call. CDR3 length equals 13 residues. The V end was cut by 5 bases, the J end by 3 bases, with 8 bases between. Germline V gene data show CDR1 as SGHAT and CDR2 as FQNNGV. DNA for the CDR3: TGTGCCAGCAGCATAGGGCACTACAATGAGCAGTTCTTC. It codes for CASSIGHYNEQFF.

The chain carries TRBV6-1 and TRBJ2-4; 8 bases line up with TRBD1. Germline values: CDR1 MNHNS, CDR2 SASEGT. Germline trimming cut 4 bases from V and 6 bases from J; bases unmatched to any gene: 11. The CDR3 contains 16 residues. The CDR3 spells CASSALRGPSLNIQYF. The CDR3 bases are TGTGCCAGCAGTGCGCTCAGGGGGCCATCTCTAAACATTCAGTACTTC.

This rearrangement joins TRBV19 to TRBJ2-3, with 7 bases that match TRBD1. Trimming cost V 8 bases and J 2 bases; bases outside gene matches: 4. This CDR3 contains 13 residues. CDR1 is LNHDA, CDR2 SQIVND, per germline (reference sequence). The CDR3 region has the DNA TGTGCCAGTCGTGACAGGGTCACAGATACGCAGTATTTT. It translates to CASRDRVTDTQYF.

The chain links TRBV5-1 to TRBJ2-5, with TRBD2 matching over 8 bases. CDR3 size: 16 residues. With V trimmed by 0 bases and J by 1 base, 5 bases remained unmatched. Germline V gene sequence: CDR1 SGHRS, CDR2 YFSETQ. The CDR3 DNA is TGCGCCAGCAGCTTGGAAGTAGCGGGGTTCCAAGAGACCCAGTACTTC. This sequence encodes CASSLEVAGFQETQYF.

V and J are TRBV29-1 and TRBJ2-1, with 7 bases matching TRBD2. The CDR3 length is 17 residues. Germline V gene lookup returns CDR1 SQVTM and CDR2 ANQGSEA. V dropped 3 bases and J dropped 4; count of bases not matched to a gene: 15. CDR3 sequence: CSVDGRAVRRRYNEQFF. CDR3 bases: TGCAGCGTTGATGGGAGGGCTGTGAGGCGGAGGTACAATGAGCAGTTCTTC.

The V call is TRBV19, the J call TRBJ2-5, with 7 positions matching TRBD1. In germline, CDR1 is LNHDA, CDR2 SQIVND (reference sequence). The CDR3 contains 14 residues. V trimming: 2 bases; J trimming: 4 bases; junction bases outside the gene matches: 4. The CDR3 sequence is CASSIIQGTETQYF. DNA of the CDR3: TGTGCCAGTAGTATAATACAGGGGACAGAGACCCAGTACTTC.